These 9 T cell receptor beta chains were sequenced from one sample in a study of blood T cell repertoires in COVID-19. The table came from immunoSEQ multiplex PCR; TCRdb's copy has only in-frame clones and leaves some out. In the table there are 250,000 to 300,000 clones, approximately 88% of which are singletons. Sequenced sample: peripheral blood. The receptors here all came from a woman in her 70s with COVID-19, enrolled during active disease.

Note on this clone: The junction differs from germline at one of its ends, possibly a read error. J is TRBJ2-7 and V is TRBV11-3, with 11 positions matching TRBD2. The CDR3 totals 12 residues. Germline lookup yields CDR1 SGHNT and CDR2 YENEEA. CDR3 DNA sequence: TGTGCCAGCAGCGATGATCCGGGACTAGCGGTTTTC. The encoded protein is CASSDDPGLAVF.

This sequence joins TRBV5-1 and TRBJ2-3; D not resolved. Germline values: CDR1 SGHRS, CDR2 YFSETQ. The CDR3 length is 12 residues. Trimming took 3 bases from V and 2 from J, leaving 4 bases between them. CDR3 DNA sequence: TGCGCCAGCAGCTCCTTCACAGATACGCAGTATTTT. Protein sequence: CASSSFTDTQYF.

This chain connects TRBV7-2 to TRBJ2-1; 9 nucleotides align to TRBD2. Per the germline V gene, CDR1 is SGHTA and CDR2 is FQGNSA. The J segment lost 4 bases and the V segment lost 1 base, leaving 2 bases of the junction unmatched. This CDR3 contains 15 residues. CDR3 loop: CASSLGLAVYNEQFF. CDR3 DNA: TGTGCCAGCAGCTTAGGACTAGCGGTATACAATGAGCAGTTCTTC.

The J gene is TRBJ2-2, the V gene TRBV28; D perhaps matches TRBD2 (6 bases). The germline CDR1 and CDR2 sequences are MDHEN and SYDVKM. This CDR3 spans 15 amino acids. V shed 6 bases and J shed 7 bases, with 18 bases lying between them. CDR3 sequence (DNA): TGTGCCAGCAGCGTCACGGGTGGGGGGAACGGGGAGCTGTTTTTT. It is translated as CASSVTGGGNGELFF.

This chain links TRBV7-9 with TRBJ1-4; D possibly corresponds to TRBD1 (5 bases). CDR1 is SEHNR and CDR2 is FQNEAQ in the germline V gene (reference sequence). CDR3 size: 17 residues. The V and J ends lost 1 base and 0 bases respectively, with 12 bases between them. DNA for the CDR3: TGTGCCAGCAGCTTAGAGGGGAGGGGAGCAACTAATGAAAAACTGTTTTTT. Protein: CASSLEGRGATNEKLFF. Drawing the rest from reference TRBV7-9 and TRBJ1-4, the complete variable domain is DTGVSQNPRHKITKRGQNVTFRCDPISEHNRLYWYRQTLGQGPEFLTYFQNEAQLEKSRLLSDRFSAERPKGSFSTLEIQRTEQGDSAMYLCASSLEGRGATNEKLFFGSGTQLSVL.

The gene calls are TRBV19 and TRBJ1-4; D is undetermined. With the DNA end fitting TRBJ2-2 better, the J assignment may be wrong. In germline, CDR1 is LNHDA, CDR2 SQIVND (reference sequence). This CDR3 has 14 residues. CDR3 region: CASSTQGPPGELFF. The CDR3 DNA sequence: TGTGCCAGTAGTACCCAAGGACCCCCGGGGGAGCTGTTTTTT.

There are a few counts of this clone. The chain links TRBV30 to TRBJ2-1; D possibly corresponds to TRBD1 (6 bases). Germline assignment: CDR1 GTSNPN and CDR2 SVGIG (reference sequence). Trimming left V 1 base short and J 6 bases short, with 16 bases between. The length of the CDR3 is 15 residues. The CDR3 sequence: CAWSALGWTANEQFF. As DNA, the CDR3 is TGTGCCTGGAGTGCCCTCGGCTGGACAGCCAATGAGCAGTTCTTC.

V gene TRBV4-1 combines with J gene TRBJ2-7; possible D gene TRBD2, 6 bases. Germline V gene lookup returns CDR1 MGHRA and CDR2 YSYEKL. V dropped 1 base and J dropped 4 bases, with 14 bases sitting between them. The CDR3 sequence is 15 residues long. DNA of the CDR3: TGCGCCAGCAGCCAAGGGTTTAGCGGAGATTACGAGCAGTACTTC. Protein: CASSQGFSGDYEQYF.

The CDR3 coding sequence is TGTGCCAGCTCACCAAAAGCCCGGTACGAGCAGTACTTC. It codes for CASSPKARYEQYF. V and J are TRBV18 and TRBJ2-7; D gene unclear. The CDR3 extends over 13 amino acids. Germline loops: CDR1 KGHSH, CDR2 LQKENI. V shed 2 bases and J shed 4 bases, with 9 bases lying between them.